This passage covers 27 T cell receptor beta chains from one sample sequenced in a study of long-term antiretroviral therapy in people with HIV. Survey-level resolution applied to immunoSEQ assay v3.0. Profiling relied on immunoSEQ multiplex PCR, and the TCRdb table lists in-frame clones only, not all of them. The profile shows tens of thousands of clones, over 90% of them singletons. This specimen was unsorted PBMCs, taken 6 to 6.5 years after starting antiretroviral therapy. The receptors here all came from a man aged 25 to 45 with HIV.

The rearrangement joins TRBV6-5 to TRBJ2-5; maybe TRBD1 (5 bases). The CDR3 spans 14 residues. Trimming pared 4 bases from V and 3 bases from J, leaving 12 bases between. CDR1 is MNHEY and CDR2 is SVGAGI in the germline V gene. CDR3 nucleotide sequence: TGTGCCAGCAGTTTTTCAGGGCCCAAAGAGACCCAGTACTTC. Translated, it gives CASSFSGPKETQYF.

The chain is built from TRBV6-5 and TRBJ1-2; D is unresolved. V was pared by 5 bases and J by 8 bases, with 9 bases between. Germline values: CDR1 MNHEY, CDR2 SVGAGI. This CDR3 has 11 amino acids. The CDR3 spells CASSEIHGYTF. Written as DNA, the CDR3 is TGTGCCAGCAGTGAAATTCACGGCTACACCTTC.

This clone was counted only a few times. This chain connects TRBV7-9 to TRBJ2-1; D possibly corresponds to TRBD1 (7 bases). The CDR3 contains 17 residues. Germline assignment: CDR1 SEHNR and CDR2 FQNEAQ (reference sequence). The germline V and J ends were trimmed by 6 bases and 8 bases, with 26 bases remaining between them. CDR3 region: CASRPLLEGARQHEQFF. CDR3 nucleotides: TGTGCCAGCAGGCCTCTCTTGGAGGGGGCTCGGCAACATGAGCAGTTCTTC.

The chain has TRBV5-1 and TRBJ2-1; 7 bases fit TRBD2. Germline V gives CDR1 SGHRS, CDR2 YFSETQ. V was clipped by 0 bases and J by 3 bases; unmatched bases: 6. The CDR3 loop spans 16 amino acids. The DNA for the CDR3 is TGCGCCAGCAGCTTGGGCGGGAGAGGATACTACAATGAGCAGTTCTTC. Protein product: CASSLGGRGYYNEQFF.

The V gene is TRBV7-2, the J gene TRBJ1-3; D uncertain. Trimming cost V 7 bases and J 4 bases, with 11 bases left between them. CDR3 length equals 13 residues. The germline CDR1 and CDR2 sequences are SGHTA and FQGNSA. The CDR3 protein is CASTIGQGNTIYF. The CDR3 DNA reads TGTGCCAGCACCATCGGCCAGGGAAACACCATATATTTT.

This sequence joins TRBV25-1 and TRBJ1-3; the D gene is possibly TRBD1 (5 bases). Germline CDR1 MGHDK, CDR2 SYGVNS. The CDR3 contains 14 residues. Trimming removed 4 bases from V and 2 bases from J, with 9 bases in between. The CDR3 nucleotides are TGTGCCAGCAGTGTCGGGGGAACTGGAAACACCATATATTTT. It yields the protein CASSVGGTGNTIYF.

This clone was found once. The V and J genes are TRBV12-5 and TRBJ1-2, with D possibly being TRBD1 (6 bases). CDR3 length equals 14 residues. Germline V lookup: CDR1 LGHNT, CDR2 FRNRAP. Between the trimmed V and J ends, which lost 1 base and 3 bases, there was a span of 9 bases. Here the CDR3 reads CASGLEQGYYGYTF. DNA for the CDR3: TGTGCTAGTGGTTTGGAGCAGGGGTACTATGGCTACACCTTC.

This sequence joins TRBV19 and TRBJ2-2, with a weak D call TRBD2 (5 bases). In germline, CDR1 is LNHDA, CDR2 SQIVND (reference sequence). The CDR3 sequence is 15 residues long. The V end lost 1 base, the J end lost 7 bases, and 13 bases lay between the germline ends. In DNA, the CDR3 is TGTGCCAGTAGTATAGCGCAATTGGGGAGCGGGGAGCTGTTTTTT. As protein: CASSIAQLGSGELFF. The variable domain in full, with the rest retrieved from reference TRBV19 and TRBJ2-2, is DGGITQSPKYLFRKEGQNVTLSCEQNLNHDAMYWYRQDPGQGLRLIYYSQIVNDFQKGDIAEGYSVSREKKESFPLTVTSAQKNPTAFYLCASSIAQLGSGELFFGEGSRLTVL.

The chain carries TRBV6-5 and TRBJ2-3; D uncertain. CDR1 is MNHEY and CDR2 is SVGAGI in the germline V gene. V was cut by 0 bases and J by 6 bases, with 7 bases left in between. The CDR3 length is 13 residues. CDR3 protein: CASSYSTWDTQYF. The CDR3 DNA follows: TGTGCCAGCAGTTACTCGACTTGGGATACGCAGTATTTT.

The V gene is TRBV6-1, the J gene TRBJ2-3; 7 positions match TRBD2. Germline values: CDR1 MNHNS, CDR2 SASEGT. The CDR3 has 15 amino acids. J gave up 4 bases and V 6 bases, and 10 bases lay outside the gene matches. The CDR3 DNA is TGTGCCAGCAGCTACCAGCTAGCGGCGGCAGATACGCAGTATTTT. Residues: CASSYQLAAADTQYF.

This clone was seen just once. The J gene is TRBJ1-2, the V gene TRBV11-2, with D possibly TRBD1 on 6 matching bases. The CDR3 extends over 15 amino acids. V dropped 4 bases and J dropped 8 bases, with 20 bases sitting between them. Germline V gives CDR1 SGHAT, CDR2 FQNNGV. CDR3 bases: TGTGCCAGCAGCTCTCCGCTGAGGGGGGCTGGAGGCTACACCTTC. Protein product: CASSSPLRGAGGYTF.

The chain has TRBV18 and TRBJ2-1; D ambiguous. Between the trimmed V and J ends, which lost 3 bases and 12 bases, there was a span of 12 bases. Germline V gene data show CDR1 as KGHSH and CDR2 as LQKENI. The CDR3 contains 12 residues. The CDR3 protein is CASSPDIARQFF. The CDR3 nucleotides are TGTGCCAGCTCACCCGACATCGCGAGGCAGTTCTTC.

This chain joins TRBV29-1 and TRBJ2-1; tentatively, D is TRBD2 (6 bases). Per the germline V gene, CDR1 is SQVTM and CDR2 is ANQGSEA. V lost 7 bases and J lost 8, with 24 bases in between. The CDR3 totals 15 residues. CDR3 protein: CSAFLTRGVDDEQFF. CDR3 DNA: TGCAGCGCCTTCCTGACTAGGGGTGTAGACGATGAGCAGTTCTTC.

The rearrangement uses TRBV5-4 and TRBJ2-7; D is possibly TRBD2 (6 bases). CDR3 length equals 15 residues. Germline-derived CDR1 and CDR2 are SGHNT and YYREEE (reference sequence). The ends were cut back, 5 bases at V and 0 bases at J, with 15 bases in the middle. The CDR3 region has the DNA TGTGCCAGCAGTTATGGTAGCGGTAGCTCCTACGAGCAGTACTTC. Translated: CASSYGSGSSYEQYF.

This clone was seen a single time. The chain carries TRBV7-9 and TRBJ2-7; D unclear. The germline CDR1 and CDR2 sequences are SEHNR and FQNEAQ (reference sequence). Trimming removed 4 bases at V and 0 bases at J, with 7 bases between. This CDR3 has 13 amino acids. The CDR3 region has the DNA TGTGCCAGCAGCTCTCAAGCCTCCTACGAGCAGTACTTC. Its protein is CASSSQASYEQYF.

This chain joins TRBV6-6 and TRBJ2-5; 10 bases are a match to TRBD2. V lost 6 bases and J lost 5; bases outside the gene matches: 9. The germline gives CDR1 MNHNY, CDR2 SVGAGI (reference sequence). The CDR3 covers 15 residues. DNA for the CDR3: TGTGCCAGCAGGAGGAGCGGGGGGGCAATCGAGACCCAGTACTTC. Amino acid sequence: CASRRSGGAIETQYF.

J is TRBJ2-5 and V is TRBV18; D gene uncertain. Deletions cut 6 bases from V and 4 bases from J, with 9 bases between. This CDR3 contains 12 residues. Per germline, CDR1 KGHSH and CDR2 LQKENI. CDR3 DNA sequence: TGTGCCAGCTCCCCCCAAGGAGAGACCCAGTACTTC. It encodes CASSPQGETQYF.

This rearrangement joins TRBV10-2 to TRBJ2-3; TRBD2 agrees at 8 bases. The CDR3 is 15 amino acids. The ends lost 4 bases at V and 4 bases at J; junction bases unmatched: 7. CDR1 WSHSY and CDR2 SAAADI come from the germline V gene. This CDR3 is CASSVYSGKADTQYF. The CDR3 nucleotides are TGCGCCAGCAGTGTATATAGCGGGAAGGCAGATACGCAGTATTTT.

The rearrangement uses TRBV7-8 and TRBJ2-5; TRBD2 agrees at 10 bases. Germline values: CDR1 SGHVS, CDR2 FQNEAQ. V lost 5 bases to trimming and J lost 3 bases; unmatched junction nucleotides: 12. This CDR3 has 17 amino acids. DNA of the CDR3: TGTGCCAGCAGCCCCCGGGCTAGCGGGAGTTTCGAAGAGACCCAGTACTTC. It is translated as CASSPRASGSFEETQYF.

The V call is TRBV10-3, the J call TRBJ1-2; D might be TRBD1 (6 bases). Between the trimmed V and J ends, which lost 0 bases and 8 bases, there was a span of 16 bases. The CDR3 has 15 residues. Germline V gene data show CDR1 as ENHRY and CDR2 as SYGVKD. This chain's CDR3 is CAISESSRQVGGYTF. The CDR3 coding sequence is TGTGCCATCAGTGAGTCGAGTCGACAGGTCGGCGGCTACACCTTC.

This chain connects TRBV6-5 to TRBJ2-2; TRBD1 agrees at 7 bases. This CDR3 is built from 15 residues. The germline V gene has CDR1 MNHEY and CDR2 SVGAGI. V lost 6 bases to trimming and J lost 2 bases; unmatched junction nucleotides: 6. DNA of the CDR3: TGTGCCAGCAGCCGGGGACAGCTTAACACCGGGGAGCTGTTTTTT. Residues: CASSRGQLNTGELFF.

This sequence joins TRBV15 and TRBJ2-7, with D perhaps matching TRBD1 or TRBD2 (5 bases each). Between the trimmed V and J ends, which lost 1 base and 3 bases, there was a span of 13 bases. CDR3 length equals 15 residues. CDR1 is LNHNV and CDR2 is YYDKDF in the germline V gene (reference sequence). In nucleotides, the CDR3 is TGTGCCACCAGCAGAGCCCTCGGGGACGGCTACGAGCAGTACTTC. Protein sequence: CATSRALGDGYEQYF.

The rearrangement uses TRBV4-2 and TRBJ2-2; 8 bases are a match to TRBD2. The V and J ends lost 1 base and 8 bases, in that order; junction bases with no gene match: 15. The CDR3 sequence is 18 residues long. Per germline, CDR1 LGHNA and CDR2 YNFKEQ. The chain's CDR3 is CASSQVSSSGRSSGELFF. The CDR3 region has the DNA TGTGCCAGCAGCCAAGTAAGTTCCAGCGGGAGATCGTCAGGGGAGCTGTTTTTT.

The chain couples TRBV9 to TRBJ2-1; 13 bases are a match to TRBD2. The CDR3 length is 17 residues. Germline-derived CDR1 and CDR2 are SGDLS and YYNGEE. V shed 0 bases and J 0 bases; nucleotides not matched to a gene: 0. The DNA for the CDR3 is TGTGCCAGCAGCGTAGGGACTAGCGGGGGCTCCTACAATGAGCAGTTCTTC. Translation gives CASSVGTSGGSYNEQFF.

V gene TRBV5-1 combines with J gene TRBJ2-7; D remains unclear. Germline V lookup: CDR1 SGHRS, CDR2 YFSETQ. CDR3 length equals 13 residues. The germline V and J ends were trimmed by 0 bases and 0 bases, with 4 bases remaining between them. The CDR3 spells CASSLGSSYEQYF. The CDR3 region has the DNA TGCGCCAGCAGCTTGGGGAGCTCCTACGAGCAGTACTTC.

This clone was recorded only once. The rearrangement uses TRBV4-2 and TRBJ1-2, with a possible D match to TRBD1 (6 bases). Between the trimmed V and J ends, which lost 0 bases and 6 bases, there was a span of 17 bases. Looked up from germline, CDR1 is LGHNA and CDR2 is YNFKEQ. The CDR3 loop spans 16 amino acids. CDR3 residues: CASSQDYGGRMDGYTF. For the CDR3, the DNA is TGTGCCAGCAGCCAAGACTATGGGGGGCGTATGGATGGCTACACCTTC.

This chain links TRBV7-2 with TRBJ2-1; possibly TRBD1 for D (7 bases). The CDR3 runs to 17 residues. Trimming left V 4 bases short and J 4 bases short, with 20 bases between. CDR1 SGHTA and CDR2 FQGNSA come from the germline V gene. CDR3 loop: CASSSNSAGQFYNEQFF. The CDR3 DNA is TGTGCCAGCAGCTCTAATTCTGCGGGACAGTTTTACAATGAGCAGTTCTTC.